The clone carrying this TCR beta chain came up a few times. Its target is not known. Cells sorted by CD45RO/CCR7/CD25/CD127/CD95/CD27 comprised CD4+ naive, central memory, regulatory and stem cell-like memory cells. This sample stems from a study of beta chain features in type 1 diabetes. Study overall: Age, gender and cell yields were alike across patients and healthy donors. All samples combined gave 107,917,701 sorted cells for examination. Broader study findings: In cDNA sequencing, cells with high TCR expression could be over-represented.

Expressed TCRB transcripts were sequenced because the entire RNA isolate underwent reverse transcription. The data were produced by immunoSEQ multiplex PCR, yet TCRdb's version contains in-frame clones alone and is incomplete. The sample holds roughly 150,000 clones, roughly 11% seen once. This CDR3 region has 13 residues. V lost 4 bases and J 5 bases, leaving 11 bases between the germline ends. Looked up from germline, CDR1 is SGHTA and CDR2 is FQGNSA. V gene TRBV7-2 combines with J gene TRBJ1-1, with a possible D match to TRBD1 (6 bases). This receptor was identified in a young man in good health. Sequenced: central memory CD4+ T cells from blood. This chain's CDR3 is CASSYKGGTEAFF. Written as DNA, the CDR3 is TGTGCCAGCAGCTATAAAGGGGGGACTGAAGCTTTCTTT.